This T cell receptor (beta chain) was observed in a study of blood T cell repertoires in COVID-19. In the study overall: Nucleic acid was either cDNA or gDNA, and it came from T cells, B-cell-depleted T cells, or PBMCs.

V trimming: 7 bases; J trimming: 4 bases; junction bases outside the gene matches: 7. This CDR3 has 14 residues. Germline CDR1 LNHDA, CDR2 SQIVND (reference sequence). Sequencing was performed with immunoSEQ multiplex PCR; in TCRdb, only in-frame clones are kept and a portion is missing. Here the sample spans 150,000 to 200,000 clones, roughly 77% being singletons. The chain combines TRBV19 with TRBJ1-1; 9 positions agree with TRBD1. The origin of this receptor is a woman in her forties or fifties with acute COVID-19. The sequenced sample consisted of PBMCs or T cells enriched from blood (not recorded which). The CDR3 bases are TGTGCCAGTACAGAACGGGACAGGGTCACTGAAGCTTTCTTT. Its protein is CASTERDRVTEAFF.